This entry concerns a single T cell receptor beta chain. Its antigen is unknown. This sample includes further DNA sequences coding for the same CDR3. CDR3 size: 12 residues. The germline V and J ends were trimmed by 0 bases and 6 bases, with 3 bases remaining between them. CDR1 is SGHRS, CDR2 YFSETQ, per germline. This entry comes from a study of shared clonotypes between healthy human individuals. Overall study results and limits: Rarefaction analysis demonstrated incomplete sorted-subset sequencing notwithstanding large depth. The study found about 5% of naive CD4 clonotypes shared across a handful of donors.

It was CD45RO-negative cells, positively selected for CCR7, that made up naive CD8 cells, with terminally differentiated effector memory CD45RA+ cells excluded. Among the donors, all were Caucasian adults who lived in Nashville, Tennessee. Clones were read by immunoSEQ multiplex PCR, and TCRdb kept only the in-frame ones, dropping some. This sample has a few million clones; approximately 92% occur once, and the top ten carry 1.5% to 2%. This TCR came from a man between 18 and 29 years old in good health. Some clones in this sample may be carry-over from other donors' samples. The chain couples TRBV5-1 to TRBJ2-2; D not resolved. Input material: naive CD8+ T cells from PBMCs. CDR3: CASSLGSGELFF. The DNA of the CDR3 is TGCGCCAGCAGCTTGGGGTCCGGGGAGCTGTTTTTT.